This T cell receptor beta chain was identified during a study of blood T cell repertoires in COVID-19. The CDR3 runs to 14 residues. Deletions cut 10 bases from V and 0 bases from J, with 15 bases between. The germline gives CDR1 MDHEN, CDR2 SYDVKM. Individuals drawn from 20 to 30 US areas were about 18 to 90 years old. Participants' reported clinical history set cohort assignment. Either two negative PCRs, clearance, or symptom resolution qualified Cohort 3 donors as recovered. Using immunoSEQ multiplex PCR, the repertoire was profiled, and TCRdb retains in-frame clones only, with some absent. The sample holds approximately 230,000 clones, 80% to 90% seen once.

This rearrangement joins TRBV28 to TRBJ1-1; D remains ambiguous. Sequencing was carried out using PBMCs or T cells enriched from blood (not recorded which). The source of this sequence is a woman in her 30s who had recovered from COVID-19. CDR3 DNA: TGTGCCACCAGGATCGGGGTTATGAACACTGAAGCTTTCTTT. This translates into CATRIGVMNTEAFF.